The rows below give T cell receptor beta chains drawn from one sample of a study of blood T cell repertoires in COVID-19. The data were produced by immunoSEQ multiplex PCR, yet TCRdb's version contains in-frame clones alone and is incomplete. The repertoire holds 170,000 or so clones, with 70% to 90% as singletons. Sequences were obtained from peripheral blood. The receptors stem from a man in his forties with active or convalescent COVID-19. The CDR3 runs from the conserved cysteine through the conserved F or W. Each record gives: clone size, D gene, J gene, V gene, CDR3 DNA, CDR3 protein. D genes are given only for firm matches. Some rows have no size entry. The others give once, few or many, or a class for an expanded clone.

>-|TRBD1|TRBJ2-4|TRBV10-2
TGCGCCAGCAGTGAGTCGCGACAGGGGCACATTCAGTACTTC
CASSESRQGHIQYF
>-|-|TRBJ2-3|TRBV9
TGTGCCAGCAGCGTAGCTGGCGGGGCAGTCGGCACAGATACGCAGTATTTT
CASSVAGGAVGTDTQYF
>-|TRBD2|TRBJ2-2|TRBV7-6
TGTGCCAGCAGCTCTAGCGGGGGGAACACCGGGGAGCTGTTTTTT
CASSSSGGNTGELFF
>once|-|TRBJ2-3|TRBV20-1
TGCAGTGCTAGTACACAGGGTGGCGCAGATACGCAGTATTTT
CSASTQGGADTQYF
>-|-|TRBJ1-1|TRBV3-1/TRBV3-2
TGTGCCAGCACCACACAGCTAATGAACACTGAAGCTTTCTTT
CASTTQLMNTEAFF
>-|-|TRBJ2-3|TRBV7-9
TGTGCCAGCAGCCCTCGGGTACAGGACCCAGATACGCAGTATTTT
CASSPRVQDPDTQYF
>-|-|TRBJ1-1|TRBV18
TGTGCCAGCTCACCATCCCCTGCGCGGGCAACTGAAGCTTTCTTT
CASSPSPARATEAFF
>once|-|TRBJ2-7|TRBV18
TGTGCCAGCTCAACGCCGGGACAAAATTACGAGCAGTACTTC
CASSTPGQNYEQYF
>-|-|TRBJ2-3|TRBV10-1
TGCGCCAGCAGTGACAGGAAGATAAGCACAGATACGCAGTATTTT
CASSDRKISTDTQYF
>-|TRBD2|TRBJ2-5|TRBV5-4
TGTGCCAGCAGCACTGAAGCGGGGGGGCTGGAGACCCAGTACTTC
CASSTEAGGLETQYF
>-|-|TRBJ2-7|TRBV19
TGTGCCAGTAGTACATACTCGACAGGGACTAGTCACAATGCTTACGAGCAGTACTTC
CASSTYSTGTSHNAYEQYF
>-|TRBD1|TRBJ2-7|TRBV6-5
TGTGCCAGCATACGCGGGACAGGCCCCTACGAGCAGTACTTC
CASIRGTGPYEQYF
>once|-|TRBJ1-6|TRBV9
TGTGCCAGCAGCGTAGATGGCTTAAATTCACCCCTCCACTTT
CASSVDGLNSPLHF
>-|TRBD1|TRBJ1-5|TRBV4-1
TGCGCCAGCAGCCAGGAGGGACAGGGGGCAAATCAGCCCCAGCATTTT
CASSQEGQGANQPQHF
>-|TRBD1|TRBJ1-6|TRBV3-1/TRBV3-2
TGTGCCAGCAGCCAGGTGACAGGGGAATATAATTCACCCCTCCACTTT
CASSQVTGEYNSPLHF
>-|-|TRBJ1-4|TRBV2
TGTGCCAGCAGGGGCATCGGGGTTGAAAAACTGTTTTTT
CASRGIGVEKLFF
>-|-|TRBJ1-1|TRBV13
TGTGCCAGCAGCTTTACAGGGTCCACTGAAGCTTTCTTT
CASSFTGSTEAFF
>-|-|TRBJ1-1|TRBV10-3
TGTGCCATCAGTGAGTCGTCGGGGAACCAGAACACTGAAGCTTTCTTT
CAISESSGNQNTEAFF
>-|TRBD1|TRBJ1-6|TRBV7-6
TGTGCCAGCAGCTCTCTGGACAGGGCTAAGAATTCACCCCTCCACTTT
CASSSLDRAKNSPLHF